One and the same sample provided the 25 T cell receptor beta chains below, sequenced in a study of T cells in tuberculosis. Method: immunoSEQ multiplex PCR; TCRdb's copy keeps in-frame clones and lacks some. The sample shows under 45,000 clones, approximately 90% of them seen only once. Time point defined: new active TB diagnosis, blood taken before or within 7 days of starting treatment. The sequenced sample was PBMCs, obtained at tuberculosis diagnosis. These receptors were taken from an adult with tuberculosis.

The gene calls are TRBV11-2 and TRBJ2-5, with 9 bases fitting TRBD1. Germline V lookup: CDR1 SGHAT, CDR2 FQNNGV. The CDR3 totals 15 residues. V lost 1 base to trimming and J lost 4 bases; unmatched junction nucleotides: 4. The CDR3 DNA sequence: TGTGCCAGCAGCTTAGCCGGGACAGGGCTAGAGACCCAGTACTTC. Amino acid sequence: CASSLAGTGLETQYF.

A remark on this clone: One end of the junction fails to match germline, which may point to a read error. In DNA form, the CDR3 reads TGTGCCAGCAGGTTAACAGGACAGGGGGCCGGGGAGCTGTTTTTT. Its translation is CASRLTGQGAGELFF. This chain joins TRBV7-3 and TRBJ2-2; 10 nucleotides match TRBD1. The length of the CDR3 is 15 residues. Germline V gene data show CDR1 as SGHTA and CDR2 as FQGTGA.

This rearrangement joins TRBV7-2 to TRBJ1-3; no reliable D call. CDR1 is SGHTA and CDR2 is FQGNSA in the germline V gene. The CDR3 sequence is 17 residues long. V shed 1 base and J shed 1 base, with 14 bases lying between them. CDR3 sequence: CASSLVVQHSSGNTIYF. CDR3 coding DNA: TGTGCCAGCAGCTTAGTCGTACAGCACTCTTCTGGAAACACCATATATTTT.

The V call is TRBV10-1, the J call TRBJ2-3; 9 bases match TRBD2. The CDR3 extends over 16 amino acids. V shed 1 base and J 6 bases; nucleotides not matched to a gene: 8. Germline CDR1 and CDR2: WNHNN and SYGVQD (reference sequence). DNA for the CDR3: TGCGCCAGCAGTGAGTGGGGTAGCGGGGGCGGGGATACGCAGTATTTT. It specifies CASSEWGSGGGDTQYF.

The chain uses TRBV11-3 and TRBJ1-6; D gene unclear. CDR3 length equals 13 residues. Looked up from germline, CDR1 is SGHNT and CDR2 is YENEEA. V was shortened by 4 bases and J by 5 bases, with 6 bases between the two germline ends. CDR3 residues: CASSSTNNSPLHF. In DNA form, the CDR3 reads TGTGCCAGCAGCTCCACAAATAATTCACCCCTCCACTTT.

The chain has TRBV5-4 and TRBJ1-2; 9 nucleotides align to TRBD1. Trimming cost V 6 bases and J 4 bases; bases outside gene matches: 13. Germline assignment: CDR1 SGHNT and CDR2 YYREEE (reference sequence). The CDR3 is 16 amino acids. CDR3 bases: TGTGCCAGCACCGAGGGACAGGGTGGTCCTCCCTATGGCTACACCTTC. Residues: CASTEGQGGPPYGYTF.

The chain combines TRBV5-6 with TRBJ2-7; 9 positions match TRBD1. The CDR3 runs 16 residues. The germline V gene encodes CDR1 SGHDT and CDR2 YYEEEE. The junction had 8 bases not matched to a gene; V was cut back by 4 bases and J by 0 bases. CDR3 residues: CASSEVGTGSSYEQYV. As DNA, the CDR3 is TGTGCCAGCAGCGAGGTCGGGACAGGGAGCTCCTACGAGCAGTACGTC.

The chain recombines TRBV30 with TRBJ1-6; TRBD1 matches 7 bases. Germline trimming cut 8 bases from V and 5 bases from J; bases unmatched to any gene: 3. This CDR3 is 12 amino acids long. The germline gives CDR1 GTSNPN, CDR2 SVGIG (reference sequence). CDR3 protein: CAEQGHNSPLHF. The CDR3 DNA reads as TGTGCCGAACAGGGGCATAATTCACCCCTCCACTTT. The full variable domain, in which reference TRBV30 and TRBJ1-6 provide the parts outside the CDR3, is SQTIHQWPATLVQPVGSPLSLECTVEGTSNPNLYWYRQAAGRGLQLLFYSVGIGQISSEVPQNLSASRPQDRQFILSSKKLLLSDSGFYLCAEQGHNSPLHFGNGTRLTVT.

The rearrangement uses TRBV5-6 and TRBJ2-7, with 7 bases identical to TRBD2. The J segment lost 6 bases and the V segment lost 4 bases, leaving 4 bases of the junction unmatched. CDR1 and CDR2 from the germline V gene are SGHDT and YYEEEE. The CDR3 has 12 amino acids. The CDR3, as DNA: TGTGCCAGCAGCCTGACTAGCTCCGAGCAGTACGTC. Residues: CASSLTSSEQYV.

The gene calls are TRBV4-3 and TRBJ1-2; a weak D match, TRBD1 (5 bases). Between the trimmed V and J ends, which lost 1 base and 3 bases, there was a span of 9 bases. Germline V CDR1 and CDR2: LGHNA, YSLEER. The length of the CDR3 is 14 residues. CDR3 in DNA: TGCGCCAGCAGCCAAGTGGGGGGGGACTATGGCTACACCTTC. Translating it yields CASSQVGGDYGYTF.

The chain carries TRBV2 and TRBJ2-1, with TRBD2 matching over 7 bases. The length of the CDR3 is 15 residues. The V segment lost 10 bases and the J segment 7 bases; nucleotides outside the gene matches: 16. Germline loops: CDR1 SNHLY, CDR2 FYNNEI. The CDR3 here is CATQGSVTSPNEQFF. In nucleotides, the CDR3 is TGTGCCACCCAAGGGTCGGTGACTAGCCCAAATGAGCAGTTCTTC.

This chain links TRBV2 with TRBJ2-5; TRBD1 might be the D (6 bases). This CDR3 is built from 13 residues. Germline V lookup: CDR1 SNHLY, CDR2 FYNNEI. Trimming pared 6 bases from V and 3 bases from J, leaving 11 bases between. CDR3 nucleotide sequence: TGTGCCAGCAGCGGTGACAGGAAAGAGACCCAGTACTTC. Its protein is CASSGDRKETQYF.

The chain has TRBV7-2 and TRBJ1-2, with D possibly being TRBD1 (6 bases). Germline V gives CDR1 SGHTA, CDR2 FQGNSA. This CDR3 is built from 15 residues. The ends were cut back, 1 base at V and 3 bases at J, with 12 bases in the middle. In DNA, the CDR3 is TGTGCCAGCAGCTTAGAAGGAAACAGGGACTATGGCTACACCTTC. Its translation: CASSLEGNRDYGYTF.

The chain is built from TRBV19 and TRBJ1-2; TRBD1 aligns across 9 bases. This CDR3 is built from 15 residues. Germline V gene lookup returns CDR1 LNHDA and CDR2 SQIVND (reference sequence). After removal of 5 bases from V and 3 bases from J, the junction contained 7 bases not matched to a gene. The chain's CDR3 is CASSSWDRAYYGYTF. In nucleotides, the CDR3 is TGTGCCAGTAGTTCTTGGGACAGGGCGTACTATGGCTACACCTTC.

V and J are TRBV7-8 and TRBJ2-7, with 8 nucleotides matching TRBD1. The CDR3 totals 16 residues. CDR1 is SGHVS and CDR2 is FQNEAQ in the germline V gene. Losses at the gene ends were 0 bases for V and 4 bases for J; bases not matched to a gene: 8. The CDR3 protein is CASSLAGGQGIYEQYF. The CDR3, as DNA: TGTGCCAGCAGCTTAGCGGGAGGACAGGGTATTTACGAGCAGTACTTC.

The rearrangement links TRBV2 to TRBJ2-1; TRBD1 matches 8 bases. With V trimmed by 4 bases and J by 6 bases, 14 bases remained unmatched. This CDR3 has 17 residues. Germline-derived CDR1 and CDR2 are SNHLY and FYNNEI. Here the CDR3 reads CASSVKVVQGDFNEQFF. In nucleotides, the CDR3 is TGTGCCAGCAGTGTAAAGGTGGTACAGGGGGATTTCAATGAGCAGTTCTTC.

This clone was observed once. The rearrangement uses TRBV9 and TRBJ2-5; D gene ambiguous. This CDR3 region has 15 residues. Trimming stripped 2 bases from V and 5 bases from J, with 16 bases between. Germline values: CDR1 SGDLS, CDR2 YYNGEE. The CDR3 region has the DNA TGTGCCAGCAGCGTCCTCCCGGTCCGTACGGAGACCCAGTACTTC. As protein: CASSVLPVRTETQYF.

This clone was found once. V is TRBV30 and J is TRBJ1-6; the D gene is possibly TRBD1 (6 bases). In germline, CDR1 is GTSNPN, CDR2 SVGIG (reference sequence). The CDR3 length is 13 residues. V lost 4 bases and J 6 bases, leaving 10 bases between the germline ends. For the CDR3, the DNA is TGTGCCTGGACCAGGACAGTTAATTCACCCCTCCACTTT. Encoded protein: CAWTRTVNSPLHF.

V gene TRBV19 combines with J gene TRBJ1-5, with D perhaps matching TRBD1 (6 bases). Deletions cut 6 bases from V and 0 bases from J, with 15 bases between. This CDR3 is built from 16 residues. Germline values: CDR1 LNHDA, CDR2 SQIVND (reference sequence). The CDR3 region is CASSPTGLPSNQPQHF. The CDR3 region has the DNA TGTGCCAGTAGCCCAACAGGGCTACCTAGCAATCAGCCCCAGCATTTT. Drawing the rest from reference TRBV19 and TRBJ1-5, the complete variable domain is DGGITQSPKYLFRKEGQNVTLSCEQNLNHDAMYWYRQDPGQGLRLIYYSQIVNDFQKGDIAEGYSVSREKKESFPLTVTSAQKNPTAFYLCASSPTGLPSNQPQHFGDGTRLSIL.

The rearrangement joins TRBV28 to TRBJ1-2; D is perhaps TRBD1 (5 bases). Deletions cut 2 bases from V and 8 bases from J, with 21 bases between. The CDR3 totals 16 residues. From germline, CDR1 is MDHEN and CDR2 SYDVKM. The CDR3 loop reads CASSLDGVETARGYTF. CDR3 bases: TGTGCCAGCAGTTTAGATGGTGTTGAGACAGCCCGAGGCTACACCTTC.

This rearrangement joins TRBV28 to TRBJ2-1, with TRBD2 identical over 10 bases. V gave up 6 bases and J gave up 6 bases; unmatched junction bases: 5. CDR1 is MDHEN and CDR2 is SYDVKM in the germline V gene. The CDR3 is 14 residues long. The CDR3 reads CASRSGGARNEQFF. CDR3 nucleotide sequence: TGTGCCAGCAGGAGCGGGGGGGCCCGCAATGAGCAGTTCTTC.

The table lists this clone with a few counts. This chain joins TRBV6-4 and TRBJ2-3, with 12 bases aligning to TRBD2. With 4 bases clipped from V and 1 base from J, the junction kept 0 bases outside the gene matches. The CDR3 is made up of 15 amino acids. From germline, CDR1 is MRHNA and CDR2 SNTAGT. CDR3 bases: TGTGCCAGCAGTGGGACTAGCGGGGGCACAGATACGCAGTATTTT. Amino acids: CASSGTSGGTDTQYF.

This chain joins TRBV28 and TRBJ2-3; possible D gene TRBD1, 6 bases. This CDR3 has 20 amino acids. Per the germline V gene, CDR1 is MDHEN and CDR2 is SYDVKM. Trimming cost V 4 bases and J 0 bases, with 26 bases left between them. Written as DNA, the CDR3 is TGTGCCAGCAGTTCGGTTGAACGCTCCCTTTGGGGGCTTAGCACAGATACGCAGTATTTT. Its translation is CASSSVERSLWGLSTDTQYF.

The chain employs TRBV21-1 and TRBJ1-5; the table names TRBD1, a call not compared with the DNA. TRBV21-1 corresponds to a pseudogene. This CDR3 has 16 amino acids. CDR3 residues: CASSKGGTNFGQPQHF. DNA of the CDR3: TGTGCCAGCAGCAAAGGGGGGACAAATTTCGGTCAGCCCCAGCATTTT.

The chain links TRBV10-3 to TRBJ1-2; possible D gene TRBD1, 6 bases. The CDR3 is made up of 13 amino acids. The ends were cut back, 3 bases at V and 3 bases at J, with 8 bases in the middle. Germline V gene lookup returns CDR1 ENHRY and CDR2 SYGVKD. CDR3 DNA sequence: TGTGCCATCAGTGACGAGGGGGACTATGGCTACACCTTC. It is translated as CAISDEGDYGYTF.